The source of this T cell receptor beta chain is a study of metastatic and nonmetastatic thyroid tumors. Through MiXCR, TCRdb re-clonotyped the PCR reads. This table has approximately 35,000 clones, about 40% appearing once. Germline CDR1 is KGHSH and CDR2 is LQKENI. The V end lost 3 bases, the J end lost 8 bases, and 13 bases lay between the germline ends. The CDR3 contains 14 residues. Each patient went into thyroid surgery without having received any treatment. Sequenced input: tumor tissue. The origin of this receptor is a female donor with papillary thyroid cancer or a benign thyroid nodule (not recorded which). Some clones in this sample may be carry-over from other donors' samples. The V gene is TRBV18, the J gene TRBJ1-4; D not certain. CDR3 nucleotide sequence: TGTGCCAGCTCACCCATGGGGAGAAGCGAAAAACTGTTTTTT. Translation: CASSPMGRSEKLFF.